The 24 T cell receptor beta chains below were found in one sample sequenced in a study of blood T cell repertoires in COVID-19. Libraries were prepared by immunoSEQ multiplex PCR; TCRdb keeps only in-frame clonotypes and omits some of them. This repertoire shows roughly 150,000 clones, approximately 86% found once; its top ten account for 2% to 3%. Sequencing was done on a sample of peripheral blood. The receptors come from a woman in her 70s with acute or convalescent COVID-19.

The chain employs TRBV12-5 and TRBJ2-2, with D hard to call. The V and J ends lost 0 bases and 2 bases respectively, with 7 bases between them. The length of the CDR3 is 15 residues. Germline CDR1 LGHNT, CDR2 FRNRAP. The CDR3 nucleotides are TGTGCTAGTGGTTTGGTAGGCGGTAACACCGGGGAGCTGTTTTTT. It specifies CASGLVGGNTGELFF.

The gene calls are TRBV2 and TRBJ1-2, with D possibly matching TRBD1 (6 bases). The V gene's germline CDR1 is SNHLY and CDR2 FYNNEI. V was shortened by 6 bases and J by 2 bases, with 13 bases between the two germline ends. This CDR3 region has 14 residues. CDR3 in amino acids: CASRTRDTNYGYTF. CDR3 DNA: TGTGCCAGCAGAACTCGGGACACAAACTATGGCTACACCTTC.

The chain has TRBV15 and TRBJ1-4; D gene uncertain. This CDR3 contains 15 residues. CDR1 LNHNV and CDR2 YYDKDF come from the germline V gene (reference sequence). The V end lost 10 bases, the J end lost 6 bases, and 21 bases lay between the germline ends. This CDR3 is CANRLSRGKDEKLFF. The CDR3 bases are TGTGCCAATCGGCTTTCCAGAGGAAAAGATGAAAAACTGTTTTTT.

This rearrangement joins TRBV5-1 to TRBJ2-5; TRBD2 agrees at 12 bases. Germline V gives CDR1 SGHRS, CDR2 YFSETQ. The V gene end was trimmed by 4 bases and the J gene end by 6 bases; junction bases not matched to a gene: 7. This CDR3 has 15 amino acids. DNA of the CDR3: TGCGCCAGCAGCCTGATGACTAGCGGGGGAAAGACCCAGTACTTC. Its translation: CASSLMTSGGKTQYF.

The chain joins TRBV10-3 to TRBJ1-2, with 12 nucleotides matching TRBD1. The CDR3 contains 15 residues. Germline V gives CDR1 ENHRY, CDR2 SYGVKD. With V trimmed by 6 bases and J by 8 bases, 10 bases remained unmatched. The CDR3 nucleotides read TGTGCCATCAGCCCGCCGGGACAGGGGGCTCGAGGCTACACCTTC. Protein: CAISPPGQGARGYTF.

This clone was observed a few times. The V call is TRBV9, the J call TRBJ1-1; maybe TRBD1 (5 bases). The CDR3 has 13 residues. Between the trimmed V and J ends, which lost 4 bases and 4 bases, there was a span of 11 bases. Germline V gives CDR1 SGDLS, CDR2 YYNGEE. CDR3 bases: TGTGCCAGCAGCCCTCCCGGGGGCACTGAAGCTTTCTTT. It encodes CASSPPGGTEAFF.

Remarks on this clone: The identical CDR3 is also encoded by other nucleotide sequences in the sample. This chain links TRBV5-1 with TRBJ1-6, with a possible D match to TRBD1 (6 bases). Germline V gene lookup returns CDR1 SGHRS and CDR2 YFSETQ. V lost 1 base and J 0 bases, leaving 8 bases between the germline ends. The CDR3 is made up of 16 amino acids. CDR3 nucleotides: TGCGCCAGCAGCTTGCAGGGGAGCTCCTATAATTCACCCCTCCACTTT. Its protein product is CASSLQGSSYNSPLHF.

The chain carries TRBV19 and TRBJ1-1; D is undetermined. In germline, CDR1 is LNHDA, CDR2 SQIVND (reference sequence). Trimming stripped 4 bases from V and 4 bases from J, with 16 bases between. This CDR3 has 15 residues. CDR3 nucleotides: TGTGCCAGTAGTACCACCGCCCTGGGAGCCACTGAAGCTTTCTTT. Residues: CASSTTALGATEAFF. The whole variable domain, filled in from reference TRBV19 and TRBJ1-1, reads DGGITQSPKYLFRKEGQNVTLSCEQNLNHDAMYWYRQDPGQGLRLIYYSQIVNDFQKGDIAEGYSVSREKKESFPLTVTSAQKNPTAFYLCASSTTALGATEAFFGQGTRLTVV.

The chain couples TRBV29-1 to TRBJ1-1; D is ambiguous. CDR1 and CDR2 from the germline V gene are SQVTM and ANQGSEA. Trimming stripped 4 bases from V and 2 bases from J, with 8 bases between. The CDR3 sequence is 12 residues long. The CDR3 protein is CSVVYRNTEAFF. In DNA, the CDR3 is TGCAGCGTTGTTTACAGAAACACTGAAGCTTTCTTT.

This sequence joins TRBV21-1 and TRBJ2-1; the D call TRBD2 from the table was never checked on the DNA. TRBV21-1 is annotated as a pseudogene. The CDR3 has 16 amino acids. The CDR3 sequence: CASSKDSHRSYNEQFF. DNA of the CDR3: TGTGCCAGCAGTAAAGATAGCCACCGCTCCTACAATGAGCAGTTCTTC.

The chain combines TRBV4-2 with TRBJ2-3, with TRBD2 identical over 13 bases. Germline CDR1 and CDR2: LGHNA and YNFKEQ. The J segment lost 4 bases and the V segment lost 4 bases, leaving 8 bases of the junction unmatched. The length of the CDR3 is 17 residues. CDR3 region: CASSPGLAGSGADTQYF. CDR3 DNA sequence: TGTGCCAGCAGCCCGGGACTAGCGGGGTCGGGGGCAGATACGCAGTATTTT.

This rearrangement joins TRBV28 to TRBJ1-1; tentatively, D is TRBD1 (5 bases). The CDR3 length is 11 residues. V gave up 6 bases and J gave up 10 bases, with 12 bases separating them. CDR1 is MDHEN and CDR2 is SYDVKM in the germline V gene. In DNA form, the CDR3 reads TGTGCCAGCAGGTCTTTGGGGGGAGCTTTCTTT. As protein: CASRSLGGAFF.

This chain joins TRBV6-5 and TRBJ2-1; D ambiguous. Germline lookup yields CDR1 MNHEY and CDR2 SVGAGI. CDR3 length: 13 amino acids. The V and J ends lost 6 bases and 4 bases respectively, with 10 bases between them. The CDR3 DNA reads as TGTGCCAGCAGCCTGAACACATACAATGAGCAGTTCTTC. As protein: CASSLNTYNEQFF.

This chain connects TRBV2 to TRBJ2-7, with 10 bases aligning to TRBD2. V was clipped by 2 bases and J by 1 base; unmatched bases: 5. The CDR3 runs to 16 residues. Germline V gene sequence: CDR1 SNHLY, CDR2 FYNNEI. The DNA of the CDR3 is TGTGCCAGCAGTGAACCCTCTAGCGGGGGTTCCTACGAGCAGTACGTC. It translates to CASSEPSSGGSYEQYV.

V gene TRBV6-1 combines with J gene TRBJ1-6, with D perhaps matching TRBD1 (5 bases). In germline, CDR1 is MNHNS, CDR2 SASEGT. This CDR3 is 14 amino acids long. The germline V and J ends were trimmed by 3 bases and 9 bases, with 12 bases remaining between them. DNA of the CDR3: TGTGCCAGCAGTGATTCAGGGAACAGTTCACCCCTCCACTTT. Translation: CASSDSGNSSPLHF.

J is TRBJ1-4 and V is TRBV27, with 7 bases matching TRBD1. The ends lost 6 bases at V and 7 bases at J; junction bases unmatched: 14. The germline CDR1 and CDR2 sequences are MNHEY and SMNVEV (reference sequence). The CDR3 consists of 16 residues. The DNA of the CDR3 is TGTGCCAGCAGAACCGGGACAGCCCGCGGAGGTGAAAAACTGTTTTTT. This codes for CASRTGTARGGEKLFF.

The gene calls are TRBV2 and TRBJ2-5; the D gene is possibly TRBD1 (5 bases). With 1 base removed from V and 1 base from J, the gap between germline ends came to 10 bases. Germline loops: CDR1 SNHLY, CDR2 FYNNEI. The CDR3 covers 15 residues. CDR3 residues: CASSEEGHPQETQYF. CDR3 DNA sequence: TGTGCCAGCAGTGAAGAGGGGCACCCCCAAGAGACCCAGTACTTC.

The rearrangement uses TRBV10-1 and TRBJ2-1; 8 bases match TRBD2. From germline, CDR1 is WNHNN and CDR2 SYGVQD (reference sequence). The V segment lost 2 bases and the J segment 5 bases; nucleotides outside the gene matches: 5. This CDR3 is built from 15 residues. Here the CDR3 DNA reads TGCGCCAGCAGTGAGAGGGGACTAGGAGACAATGAGCAGTTCTTC. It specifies CASSERGLGDNEQFF.

CDR3 DNA: TGTGCCAGCAGTGGTCCGCGGGGGAAGGATAATTCACCCCTCCACTTT. It translates to CASSGPRGKDNSPLHF. The rearrangement uses TRBV2 and TRBJ1-6; weak D call: TRBD1 (5 bases). There are 16 residues in the CDR3. V was shortened by 4 bases and J by 5 bases, with 15 bases between the two germline ends. Germline loops: CDR1 SNHLY, CDR2 FYNNEI.

CDR3 bases: TGTGCCAGTATGGGACAGAACCCTTCTAACTATGGCTACACCTTC. Amino acids: CASMGQNPSNYGYTF. This chain uses TRBV19 with TRBJ1-2; 7 nucleotides align to TRBD1. With 7 bases clipped from V and 0 bases from J, the junction kept 8 bases outside the gene matches. CDR3 length equals 15 residues. Germline loops: CDR1 LNHDA, CDR2 SQIVND (reference sequence).

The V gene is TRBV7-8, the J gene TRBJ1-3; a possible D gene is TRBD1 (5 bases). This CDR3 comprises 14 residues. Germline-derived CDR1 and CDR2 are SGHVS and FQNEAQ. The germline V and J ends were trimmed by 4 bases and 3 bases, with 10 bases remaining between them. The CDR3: CASSSGDGGNTIYF. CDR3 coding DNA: TGTGCCAGCAGCTCGGGGGACGGTGGAAACACCATATATTTT.

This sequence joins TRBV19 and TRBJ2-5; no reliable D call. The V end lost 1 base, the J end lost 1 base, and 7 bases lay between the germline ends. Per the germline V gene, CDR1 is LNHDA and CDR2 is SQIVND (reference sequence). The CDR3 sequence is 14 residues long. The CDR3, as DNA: TGTGCCAGTAGTATAGCCCAGTTCCAAGAGACCCAGTACTTC. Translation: CASSIAQFQETQYF. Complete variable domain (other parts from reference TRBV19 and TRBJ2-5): DGGITQSPKYLFRKEGQNVTLSCEQNLNHDAMYWYRQDPGQGLRLIYYSQIVNDFQKGDIAEGYSVSREKKESFPLTVTSAQKNPTAFYLCASSIAQFQETQYFGPGTRLLVL.

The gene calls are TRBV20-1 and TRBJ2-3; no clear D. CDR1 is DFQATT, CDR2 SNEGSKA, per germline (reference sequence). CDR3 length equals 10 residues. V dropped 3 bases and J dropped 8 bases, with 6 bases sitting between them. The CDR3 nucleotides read TGCAGTGCTAGCGACTCTACGCAGTATTTT. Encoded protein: CSASDSTQYF.

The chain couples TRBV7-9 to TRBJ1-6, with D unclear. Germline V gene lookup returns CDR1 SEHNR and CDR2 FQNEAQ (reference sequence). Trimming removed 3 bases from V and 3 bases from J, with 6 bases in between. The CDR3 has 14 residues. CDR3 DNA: TGTGCCAGCAGCTTTTCAGTCTATAATTCACCCCTCCACTTT. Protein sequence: CASSFSVYNSPLHF. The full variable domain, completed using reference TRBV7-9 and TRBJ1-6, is DTGVSQNPRHKITKRGQNVTFRCDPISEHNRLYWYRQTLGQGPEFLTYFQNEAQLEKSRLLSDRFSAERPKGSFSTLEIQRTEQGDSAMYLCASSFSVYNSPLHFGNGTRLTVT.